Described below is a single TCR beta chain sequence and its context. The data were obtained in a study of tumor T cells in aggressive B-cell lymphoma. Looked up from germline, CDR1 is SGHTA and CDR2 is FQGTGA. CDR3 length: 15 amino acids. V was cut by 5 bases and J by 5 bases, with 15 bases left in between. Repertoires were generated with immunoSEQ multiplex PCR, while TCRdb's copy carries only in-frame clones and drops some. Counted here are 7,900 or so clones, 82% occurring once; the ten biggest clones make up 2.7%. The TCR was taken from an adult with diffuse large B cell lymphoma. The sample was tumor tissue. The chain combines TRBV7-3 with TRBJ2-2; D is possibly TRBD2 (6 bases). CDR3 region: CASSDDPRGTGELFF. DNA for the CDR3: TGTGCCAGCAGCGACGACCCCCGGGGGACCGGGGAGCTGTTTTTT.